This TCR beta chain was found in a study of beta chain features in type 1 diabetes. Study-wide findings and caveats: All four CD4+ subsets from Type 1 diabetes patients carried moderately but significantly shorter TCRB CDR3s.

Notes on this clone: Its antigen remains unidentified.

Expressed TCRB transcripts were sequenced, since all the RNA that had been isolated was reverse transcribed. Using immunoSEQ multiplex PCR, the repertoire was profiled, and TCRdb retains in-frame clones only, with some absent. The sample consists of around 180,000 clones, approximately 8.4% of them appearing once. With V trimmed by 4 bases and J by 6 bases, 9 bases remained unmatched. There are 14 residues in the CDR3. Germline CDR1 is SGHRS and CDR2 is YFSETQ. CD4+ naive, central memory, regulatory and stem cell-like memory cells were sorted via CD45RO/CCR7/CD25/CD127/CD95/CD27. Purity of each sorted population was above 95%.

The clonotype originates from a man younger than 30 with type 1 diabetes. The chain combines TRBV5-1 with TRBJ2-7, with 8 positions matching TRBD1. The material sequenced was central memory CD4+ T cells from blood. The CDR3 here is CASSLPGTGAEQYF. In DNA form, the CDR3 reads TGCGCCAGCAGCCTACCCGGGACAGGTGCCGAGCAGTACTTC.